A single sample gave rise to the 21 T cell receptor gamma chains below, sequenced in a study of Vδ1+ human thymocytes. Whole-study results and caveats: In the thymus, TRG and TRD repertoires looked highly polyclonal with Gaussian CDR3 lengths.

Their antigens remain unidentified. Extracted RNA was reverse transcribed into cDNA. CDR3 amplicons came from multiplex PCR with pooled V-gene forward and constant-region reverse primers. TCRdb fed the multiplex PCR reads to CATT. The sample yields around 11,000 gamma-chain clones, around 40% seen once. What was sequenced was Vdelta1+ gamma-delta thymocytes from the thymus. Described subset: FACS-sorted CD3+ TCRalphabeta- TCRVdelta1+ TCRVdelta2- thymocytes. The receptors derive from a boy under three years old who had congenital heart surgery.

This chain connects TRGV9 to TRGJ1 or TRGJ2. Germline V gene lookup returns CDR1 GITISATS and CDR2 ISYDGTV (reference sequence). The V gene end was trimmed by 2 bases and the J gene end by 2 bases; junction bases not matched to a gene: 3. CDR3 size: 13 residues. The chain's CDR3 is CALWEAYYYKKLF. The CDR3 region has the DNA TGTGCCTTGTGGGAGGCCTATTATTATAAGAAACTCTTT.

This clone was seen a handful of times. The chain has TRGV9 and TRGJ1 or TRGJ2. Trimming removed 9 bases from V and 7 bases from J; junction bases left unmatched: 9. Germline CDR1 GITISATS, CDR2 ISYDGTV (reference sequence). The CDR3 covers 11 residues. The chain's CDR3 is CALRFWYKKLF. Written as DNA, the CDR3 is TGTGCCTTGAGATTTTGGTATAAGAAACTCTTT.

The count of this clone is one. No V gene was called, and the J gene is TRGJ1 or TRGJ2. The CDR3 is made up of 13 amino acids. The CDR3 protein is CATFDRFRLKKLF. CDR3 nucleotide sequence: TGTGCCACCTTTGATAGGTTTCGTCTGAAGAAACTCTTT.

This chain joins TRGV9 and TRGJ1 or TRGJ2. As TCRdb names no J gene, one was assigned here on the basis of a DNA match to germline. Germline V gene sequence: CDR1 GITISATS, CDR2 ISYDGTV (reference sequence). V shed 0 bases and J 4 bases; nucleotides not matched to a gene: 9. This CDR3 is 15 amino acids long. The DNA of the CDR3 is TGTGCCTTGTGGGAGGTGGACGTAGAGTATTATAAGAAACTCTTT. Protein product: CALWEVDVEYYKKLF.

The chain joins TRGV9 to TRGJ1 or TRGJ2. The CDR3 is 14 amino acids. Per the germline V gene, CDR1 is GITISATS and CDR2 is ISYDGTV (reference sequence). With V trimmed by 3 bases and J by 13 bases, 18 bases remained unmatched. Written as DNA, the CDR3 is TGTGCCTTGTGGGAGTTATCGCCTAGCTGGATTAAACTCTTT. Residues: CALWELSPSWIKLF.

The chain recombines TRGV5 with TRGJ1 or TRGJ2. The CDR3 has 13 amino acids. Germline assignment: CDR1 VINAFY and CDR2 YDVSNSKD. Trimming at V came to 3 bases and at J to 5 bases, leaving 7 bases not matched to a gene. The CDR3 DNA sequence: TGTGCCACCTGGGACGGGGACGATTATAAGAAACTCTTT. This sequence encodes CATWDGDDYKKLF.

V usage is TRGV5 and J usage is TRGJ1 or TRGJ2. The J gene was missing in TCRdb and was found by matching the end of the DNA to germline. CDR3 length: 12 residues. Looked up from germline, CDR1 is VINAFY and CDR2 is YDVSNSKD. Germline trimming cut 2 bases from V and 6 bases from J; bases unmatched to any gene: 4. The DNA of the CDR3 is TGTGCCACCTGGGACATTAGTTATAAGAAACTCTTT. It specifies CATWDISYKKLF.

The V call is TRGV5, the J call TRGJ1 or TRGJ2. No J gene is reported in TCRdb; it was inferred here by comparing the DNA with germline. V was clipped by 2 bases and J by 4 bases; unmatched bases: 14. This CDR3 has 16 residues. Germline lookup yields CDR1 VINAFY and CDR2 YDVSNSKD. Written as DNA, the CDR3 is TGTGCCACCTGGGACACCTCCAGGAGTAGATATTATAAGAAACTCTTT. This sequence encodes CATWDTSRSRYYKKLF.

Notes on this clone: A much larger clone sits a single nucleotide away, making a read error possible. The sample holds other DNA sequences that translate to the same CDR3. The J gene is TRGJ1 or TRGJ2, the V gene TRGV9. Germline assignment: CDR1 GITISATS and CDR2 ISYDGTV (reference sequence). This CDR3 has 13 amino acids. V was pared by 0 bases and J by 4 bases, with 3 bases of the junction left unmatched. Written as DNA, the CDR3 is TGTGCCTTGTGGGAGGTGAAATATTATAAGAAACTCTTT. Protein: CALWEVKYYKKLF.

The V gene is TRGV4, the J gene TRGJ1 or TRGJ2. The J gene, missing from TCRdb, was assigned here through DNA to germline matching. The CDR3 loop spans 15 amino acids. CDR1 is EGSTGY, CDR2 YDSYTSSV, per germline. Unmatched junction bases numbered 7, after V lost 0 bases and J lost 2 bases. The CDR3 DNA sequence: TGTGCCACCTGGGATGGGCTGCAGGATTATTATAAGAAACTCTTT. This encodes CATWDGLQDYYKKLF.

The rearrangement joins TRGV2 to TRGJ1 or TRGJ2. The J gene was not available in TCRdb and was assigned here by matching the DNA to germline segments. The V gene's germline CDR1 is EGSNGY and CDR2 YDSYNSKV. The ends lost 1 base at V and 0 bases at J; junction bases unmatched: 6. This CDR3 is built from 15 residues. The CDR3 sequence: CATWDGPWNYYKKLF. The CDR3 DNA is TGTGCCACCTGGGACGGCCCGTGGAATTATTATAAGAAACTCTTT.

V and J are TRGV9 and TRGJ1 or TRGJ2. V was pared by 3 bases and J by 2 bases, with 4 bases of the junction left unmatched. The CDR3 loop spans 13 amino acids. CDR1 is GITISATS and CDR2 is ISYDGTV in the germline V gene (reference sequence). CDR3 sequence: CALWEIYYYKKLF. The CDR3 DNA follows: TGTGCCTTGTGGGAGATCTATTATTATAAGAAACTCTTT.

This chain joins TRGV4 and TRGJ1 or TRGJ2. TCRdb gives no J gene; it was assigned here by matching the DNA to germline. The CDR3 runs 11 residues. The germline gives CDR1 EGSTGY, CDR2 YDSYTSSV. The V gene end was trimmed by 0 bases and the J gene end by 11 bases; junction bases not matched to a gene: 4. CDR3 sequence: CATWDGLEKLF. CDR3 bases: TGTGCCACCTGGGATGGGTTGGAGAAACTCTTT.

This clone counts as medium-sized. J is TRGJ1 or TRGJ2 and V is TRGV9. J lost 0 bases, V lost 2 bases, and 1 base had no gene match. CDR1 is GITISATS and CDR2 is ISYDGTV in the germline V gene (reference sequence). This CDR3 contains 13 residues. The CDR3 sequence is CALWEENYYKKLF. Here the CDR3 DNA reads TGTGCCTTGTGGGAGGAGAATTATTATAAGAAACTCTTT.

This clone has only a few counts. This may be a read error, as it is one base from a much larger clone. This specimen includes other DNA sequences encoding the same CDR3. This chain uses TRGV9 with TRGJ1 or TRGJ2. Per germline, CDR1 GITISATS and CDR2 ISYDGTV (reference sequence). The CDR3 is made up of 13 amino acids. The V segment lost 1 base and the J segment 1 base; nucleotides outside the gene matches: 1. The CDR3 region is CALWEVNYYKKLF. The CDR3 bases are TGTGCCTTGTGGGAGGTAAATTATTATAAGAAACTCTTT.

This clone was detected only a few times. Other DNA sequences in this specimen translate into the identical CDR3. The chain employs TRGV3 and TRGJ1 or TRGJ2. Trimming at V came to 1 base and at J to 4 bases, leaving 7 bases not matched to a gene. The CDR3 totals 14 residues. CDR1 and CDR2 from the germline V gene are VTNTFY and YDVSTARD (reference sequence). Here the CDR3 DNA reads TGTGCCACCTGGGACAGACCTCACTATTATAAGAAACTCTTT. Protein sequence: CATWDRPHYYKKLF.

Regarding this clone: At the DNA level, this CDR3 is encoded by other sequences in the same sample as well. The chain has TRGV9 and TRGJ1 or TRGJ2. This CDR3 is 13 amino acids long. V trimming: 0 bases; J trimming: 7 bases; junction bases outside the gene matches: 6. The germline CDR1 and CDR2 sequences are GITISATS and ISYDGTV (reference sequence). This chain's CDR3 is CALWEVLGYKKLF. CDR3 sequence (DNA): TGTGCCTTGTGGGAGGTGCTTGGATATAAGAAACTCTTT.

The genes are TRGV3 and TRGJ1 or TRGJ2. As TCRdb names no J gene, one was assigned here on the basis of a DNA match to germline. CDR1 VTNTFY and CDR2 YDVSTARD come from the germline V gene (reference sequence). There are 11 residues in the CDR3. V lost 2 bases to trimming and J lost 8 bases; unmatched junction nucleotides: 3. CDR3 DNA: TGTGCCACCTGGGACACCCATAAGAAACTCTTT. Translating it yields CATWDTHKKLF.

This clone was seen a few times. The sample carries other DNA sequences with the same CDR3. The V call is TRGV9, the J call TRGJ1 or TRGJ2. The CDR3 is 12 amino acids. Germline assignment: CDR1 GITISATS and CDR2 ISYDGTV (reference sequence). The V segment lost 4 bases and the J segment 5 bases; nucleotides outside the gene matches: 5. CDR3 residues: CALWERNYKKLF. CDR3 sequence (DNA): TGTGCCTTGTGGGAAAGGAATTATAAGAAACTCTTT.

The table lists this clone with a few counts. This rearrangement joins TRGV4 to TRGJ1 or TRGJ2. TCRdb carries no J gene annotation; the J gene was assigned here by matching the DNA with germline. This CDR3 is built from 13 residues. Germline V lookup: CDR1 EGSTGY, CDR2 YDSYTSSV. Germline trimming cut 5 bases from V and 0 bases from J; bases unmatched to any gene: 4. The CDR3 nucleotides are TGTGCCACCTGGGCCCAGAATTATTATAAGAAACTCTTT. Residues: CATWAQNYYKKLF.

This chain connects TRGV5 to TRGJ1 or TRGJ2. TCRdb lists no J gene, so it was determined here by aligning the DNA to germline. Trimming at V came to 0 bases and at J to 1 base, leaving 3 bases not matched to a gene. The CDR3 is 14 amino acids. CDR1 VINAFY and CDR2 YDVSNSKD come from the germline V gene. The CDR3 protein is CATWDRHNYYKKLF. The CDR3 nucleotides read TGTGCCACCTGGGACAGGCACAATTATTATAAGAAACTCTTT.